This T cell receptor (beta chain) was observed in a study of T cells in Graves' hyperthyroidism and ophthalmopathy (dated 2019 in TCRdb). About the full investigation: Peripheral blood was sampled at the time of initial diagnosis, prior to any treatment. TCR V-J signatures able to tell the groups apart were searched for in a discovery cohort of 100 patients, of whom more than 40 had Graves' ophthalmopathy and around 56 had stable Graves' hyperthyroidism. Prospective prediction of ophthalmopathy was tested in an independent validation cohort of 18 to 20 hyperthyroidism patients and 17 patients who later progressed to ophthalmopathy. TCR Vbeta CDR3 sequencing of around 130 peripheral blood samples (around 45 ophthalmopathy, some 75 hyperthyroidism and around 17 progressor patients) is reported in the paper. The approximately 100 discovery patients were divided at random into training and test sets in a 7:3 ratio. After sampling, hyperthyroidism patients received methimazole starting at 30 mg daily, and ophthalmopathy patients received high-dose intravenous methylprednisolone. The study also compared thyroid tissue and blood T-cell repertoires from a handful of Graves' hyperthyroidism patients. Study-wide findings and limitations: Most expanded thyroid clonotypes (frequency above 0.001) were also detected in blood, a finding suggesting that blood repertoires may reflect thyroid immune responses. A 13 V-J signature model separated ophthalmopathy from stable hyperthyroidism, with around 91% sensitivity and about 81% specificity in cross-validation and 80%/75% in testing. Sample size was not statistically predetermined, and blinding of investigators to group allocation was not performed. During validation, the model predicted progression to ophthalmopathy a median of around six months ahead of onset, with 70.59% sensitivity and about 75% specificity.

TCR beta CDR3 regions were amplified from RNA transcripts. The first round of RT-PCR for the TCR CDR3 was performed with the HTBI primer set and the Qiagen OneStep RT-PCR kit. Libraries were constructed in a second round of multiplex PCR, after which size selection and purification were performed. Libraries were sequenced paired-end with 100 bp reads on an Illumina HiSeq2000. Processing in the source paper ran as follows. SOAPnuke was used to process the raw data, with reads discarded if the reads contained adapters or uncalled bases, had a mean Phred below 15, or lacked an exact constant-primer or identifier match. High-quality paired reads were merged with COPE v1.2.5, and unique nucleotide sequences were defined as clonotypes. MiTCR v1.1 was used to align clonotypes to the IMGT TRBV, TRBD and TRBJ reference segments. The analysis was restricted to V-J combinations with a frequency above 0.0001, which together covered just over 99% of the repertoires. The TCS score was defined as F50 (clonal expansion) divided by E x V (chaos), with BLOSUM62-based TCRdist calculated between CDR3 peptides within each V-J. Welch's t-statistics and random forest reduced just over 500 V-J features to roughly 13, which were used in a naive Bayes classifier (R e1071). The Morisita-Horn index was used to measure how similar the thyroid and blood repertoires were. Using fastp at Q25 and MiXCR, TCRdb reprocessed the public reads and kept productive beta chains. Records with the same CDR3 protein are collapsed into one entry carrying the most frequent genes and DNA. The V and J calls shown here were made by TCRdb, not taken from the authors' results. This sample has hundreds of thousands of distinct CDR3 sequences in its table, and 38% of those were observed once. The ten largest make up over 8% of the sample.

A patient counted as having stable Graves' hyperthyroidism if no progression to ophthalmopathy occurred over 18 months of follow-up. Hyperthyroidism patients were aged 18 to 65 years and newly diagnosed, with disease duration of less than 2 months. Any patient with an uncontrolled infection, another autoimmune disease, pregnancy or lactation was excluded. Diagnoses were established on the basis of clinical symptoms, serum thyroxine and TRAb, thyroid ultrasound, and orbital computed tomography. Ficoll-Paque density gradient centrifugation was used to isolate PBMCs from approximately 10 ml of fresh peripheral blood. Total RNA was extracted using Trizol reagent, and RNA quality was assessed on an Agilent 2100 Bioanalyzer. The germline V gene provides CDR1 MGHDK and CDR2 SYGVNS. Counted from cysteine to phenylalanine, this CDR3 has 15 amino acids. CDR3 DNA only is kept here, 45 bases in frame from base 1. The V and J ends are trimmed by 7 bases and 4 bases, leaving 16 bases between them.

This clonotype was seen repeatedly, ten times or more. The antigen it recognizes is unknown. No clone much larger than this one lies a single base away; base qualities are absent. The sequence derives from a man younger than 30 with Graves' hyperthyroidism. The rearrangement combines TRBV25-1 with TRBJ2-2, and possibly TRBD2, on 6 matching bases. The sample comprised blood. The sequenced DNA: TGTGCCAGCAACCCTAGCGAAGCGAGCACCGGGGAGCTGTTTTTT. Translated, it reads CASNPSEASTGELFF.